The 31 T cell receptor beta chains presented below share a single source sample, sequenced in a study of T cells after posttransplantation cyclophosphamide (dated by TCRdb to between 2015 and 2016). Library preparation used the immunoSEQ multiplex PCR assay. The immuneACCESS repertoire file appears here via TCRdb, limited to in-frame rearrangements. These files lack a portion of the clones; in checked studies, under half of the deficit traces to unresolved V genes, and the cause of the others is not known. This sample gives about 3,800 clones in total; 69% of them show up just once. The ten top clones hold around half of the sample. Sample treatment or condition, as interpreted from the label and publication: high-dose cyclophosphamide on days +3 and +4 as single-agent GVHD prophylaxis. PTCy patients received busulfan and fludarabine conditioning, a related or unrelated marrow graft, and cyclophosphamide on days +3 and +4.

The material sequenced was CD8+ T cells sorted from PBMCs, taken around 1,200 days after allogeneic stem cell transplant with posttransplant cyclophosphamide. The receptors were gathered from a female patient aged 40-50 years who received an allogeneic stem cell transplant from a related donor, was CMV-positive, and had no GVHD. After a transplant, the graft donor may have provided part of the T cells.

In the case of this clone: One end of the junction is discordant with germline, which a read error may explain. This chain uses TRBV6-1 with TRBJ2-5; possibly TRBD1 for D (6 bases). The germline gives CDR1 MNHNS, CDR2 SASEGT. The CDR3 consists of 13 residues. Written as DNA, the CDR3 is TGTGCCAGCAGCGAAGGACAGCAAGAGACCCAGTACTTC. Translated, it gives CASSEGQQETQYF.

In its sample, this clone was seen a few times. The chain carries TRBV7-9 and TRBJ1-3, with 8 positions matching TRBD1. Germline assignment: CDR1 SEHNR and CDR2 FQNEAQ (reference sequence). V lost 4 bases, J lost 0 bases, and 5 bases stayed unmatched. The CDR3 sequence is 16 residues long. The CDR3 bases are TGTGCCAGCAGCTCGGACAGGGCCCTCTCTGGAAACACCATATATTTT. Translating gives CASSSDRALSGNTIYF.

The rearrangement joins TRBV16 to TRBJ1-4, with 8 bases that match TRBD1. Per the germline V gene, CDR1 is KGHSY and CDR2 is FQNENV. V trimming: 3 bases; J trimming: 0 bases; junction bases outside the gene matches: 9. The CDR3 sequence is 18 residues long. CDR3 sequence (DNA): TGTGCCAGCAGCCAGCCGGGACAGGTTTCCTCAACTAATGAAAAACTGTTTTTT. Its translation is CASSQPGQVSSTNEKLFF.

The chain employs TRBV11-2 and TRBJ2-7; D is possibly TRBD2 (5 bases). The CDR3 totals 16 residues. The germline V gene has CDR1 SGHAT and CDR2 FQNNGV. The V end lost 4 bases, the J end lost 5 bases, and 21 bases lay between the germline ends. CDR3 protein: CASSSQSGFNSHEQYF. CDR3 bases: TGTGCCAGCAGCTCTCAGTCGGGGTTCAATTCTCACGAGCAGTACTTC.

This chain uses TRBV5-1 with TRBJ2-1; 7 nucleotides agree with TRBD1. Germline loops: CDR1 SGHRS, CDR2 YFSETQ. V dropped 5 bases and J dropped 5; count of bases not matched to a gene: 7. The CDR3 has 14 amino acids. DNA for the CDR3: TGCGCCAGCAGGAGACAAGACAGGGACAATGAGCAGTTCTTC. Protein product: CASRRQDRDNEQFF.

This chain connects TRBV11-2 to TRBJ1-1, with a tentative D call TRBD1 (6 bases). The germline V gene has CDR1 SGHAT and CDR2 FQNNGV. Deletions cut 5 bases from V and 5 bases from J, with 18 bases between. The CDR3 is 15 residues long. In DNA form, the CDR3 reads TGTGCCAGCAGCCCAACGGGGGGCGGTGGGACTGAAGCTTTCTTT. The encoded protein is CASSPTGGGGTEAFF.

This clone was found a few times. Within the sample, other DNA sequences also encode this same CDR3. The rearrangement joins TRBV9 to TRBJ2-7; TRBD1 might be the D (6 bases). There are 15 residues in the CDR3. Trimming removed 4 bases at V and 4 bases at J, with 18 bases between. Germline CDR1 SGDLS, CDR2 YYNGEE. The CDR3 protein is CASSFGQGTAYEQYF. In DNA form, the CDR3 reads TGTGCCAGCAGCTTCGGGCAGGGGACGGCATACGAGCAGTACTTC.

Comments on this clone: The sample carries other DNA sequences with the same CDR3. The rearrangement links TRBV27 to TRBJ2-2, with a tentative D call TRBD2 (5 bases). This CDR3 has 15 amino acids. Trimming took 6 bases from V and 3 from J, leaving 14 bases between them. Looked up from germline, CDR1 is MNHEY and CDR2 is SMNVEV (reference sequence). In DNA, the CDR3 is TGTGCCAGCAGCCGGGGTGCGATCCACACCGGGGAGCTGTTTTTT. Residues: CASSRGAIHTGELFF.

This clone has more than one count but fewer than ten. Other DNA sequences in this sample translate to the same CDR3. The chain combines TRBV9 with TRBJ2-7, with 7 bases lining up with TRBD1. The CDR3 extends over 15 amino acids. CDR1 is SGDLS, CDR2 YYNGEE, per germline. With V trimmed by 9 bases and J by 4 bases, 16 bases remained unmatched. The CDR3 sequence: CAIIIKQGTAYEQYF. CDR3 coding DNA: TGTGCCATTATTATCAAACAGGGGACGGCATACGAGCAGTACTTC.

Comments on this clone: Other DNA sequences in this specimen translate into the identical CDR3. The gene calls are TRBV9 and TRBJ2-7, with a weak D call TRBD1 (6 bases). Germline V gene lookup returns CDR1 SGDLS and CDR2 YYNGEE. V gave up 10 bases and J gave up 4 bases, with 24 bases separating them. This CDR3 region has 15 residues. The CDR3 region is CAFCFRQGTAYEQYF. DNA of the CDR3: TGTGCCTTTTGTTTCAGGCAGGGGACGGCATACGAGCAGTACTTC.

This chain uses TRBV5-1 with TRBJ2-2; 8 bases map to TRBD1. The CDR3 covers 15 residues. Germline V lookup: CDR1 SGHRS, CDR2 YFSETQ. The V segment lost 7 bases and the J segment 5 bases; nucleotides outside the gene matches: 10. The CDR3 here is CASWIGQGTTGELFF. The CDR3 bases are TGCGCCAGCTGGATTGGACAGGGTACGACCGGGGAGCTGTTTTTT.

This clone has just one count. The chain joins TRBV5-1 to TRBJ2-3; 9 nucleotides agree with TRBD2. The V gene end was trimmed by 0 bases and the J gene end by 5 bases; junction bases not matched to a gene: 10. Germline-derived CDR1 and CDR2 are SGHRS and YFSETQ. The CDR3 is 17 residues long. This chain's CDR3 is CASSLAWAGGPGDTQYF. CDR3 sequence (DNA): TGCGCCAGCAGCTTGGCCTGGGCGGGGGGGCCGGGAGATACGCAGTATTTT.

This clone was found a few times. The sample has other DNA sequences that encode this CDR3 too. This chain joins TRBV9 and TRBJ2-7; D not certain. Trimming cost V 8 bases and J 2 bases, with 20 bases left between them. The CDR3 totals 15 residues. Looked up from germline, CDR1 is SGDLS and CDR2 is YYNGEE. For the CDR3, the DNA is TGTGCCAGTATTTTCAAACAGAAGACGGCCTACGAGCAGTACTTC. Its translation: CASIFKQKTAYEQYF.

The chain is built from TRBV7-3 and TRBJ2-1; 9 nucleotides match TRBD1. The CDR3 spans 17 residues. Trimming cost V 4 bases and J 4 bases; bases outside gene matches: 11. Germline V gives CDR1 SGHTA, CDR2 FQGTGA. CDR3 DNA sequence: TGTGCCAGCAGCTCATCCCCCGGGACAGGGACGTACAATGAGCAGTTCTTC. Protein: CASSSSPGTGTYNEQFF.

The genes are TRBV27 and TRBJ1-2; 8 positions match TRBD1. CDR1 and CDR2 from the germline V gene are MNHEY and SMNVEV (reference sequence). Trimming took 6 bases from V and 5 from J; bases not matched to a gene: 5. This CDR3 contains 13 residues. The CDR3 sequence: CASSSTGAYGYTF. Here the CDR3 DNA reads TGTGCCAGCAGCTCGACAGGGGCTTATGGCTACACCTTC.

Remarks on this clone: Other nucleotide sequences in the sample specify the same CDR3. J is TRBJ2-7 and V is TRBV9; D ambiguous. The germline V and J ends were trimmed by 10 bases and 4 bases, with 24 bases remaining between them. The CDR3 contains 15 residues. CDR1 and CDR2 (germline): SGDLS, YYNGEE. The CDR3 loop is CAFFFKQKTAYEQYF. For the CDR3, the DNA is TGTGCCTTCTTTTTCAAACAGAAGACGGCATACGAGCAGTACTTC.

This rearrangement joins TRBV28 to TRBJ1-2; TRBD1 matches 10 bases. Germline V gene data show CDR1 as MDHEN and CDR2 as SYDVKM. Germline trimming cut 6 bases from V and 2 bases from J; bases unmatched to any gene: 12. CDR3 length: 17 residues. DNA for the CDR3: TGTGCCAGCAGATCCCTCGGGACAGGGGACCCGAACTATGGCTACACCTTC. This gives the protein CASRSLGTGDPNYGYTF.

The rearrangement links TRBV9 to TRBJ2-5; 9 bases agree with TRBD1. The J call may be in error: the DNA end matches TRBJ2-7 better. The CDR3 length is 15 residues. In germline, CDR1 is SGDLS, CDR2 YYNGEE. The chain's CDR3 is CASSFGQGTAYEQYF. The CDR3 DNA is TGTGCCAGTAGTTTCGGACAGGGGACGGCCTACGAGCAGTACTTC.

V usage is TRBV2 and J usage is TRBJ1-1; 8 bases match TRBD1. The CDR3 sequence is 15 residues long. J gave up 0 bases and V 6 bases, and 6 bases lay outside the gene matches. Germline lookup yields CDR1 SNHLY and CDR2 FYNNEI. CDR3 in amino acids: CASRAGQGLNTEAFF. CDR3 in DNA: TGTGCCAGCAGGGCCGGACAGGGCTTGAACACTGAAGCTTTCTTT. Full variable domain (missing parts from reference TRBV2 and TRBJ1-1): EPEVTQTPSHQVTQMGQEVILRCVPISNHLYFYWYRQILGQKVEFLVSFYNNEISEKSEIFDDQFSVERPDGSNFTLKIRSTKLEDSAMYFCASRAGQGLNTEAFFGQGTRLTVV.

V is TRBV27 and J is TRBJ2-7, with D possibly matching TRBD1 (7 bases). Germline lookup yields CDR1 MNHEY and CDR2 SMNVEV (reference sequence). With 5 bases removed from V and 3 bases from J, the gap between germline ends came to 14 bases. This CDR3 is 14 amino acids long. In nucleotides, the CDR3 is TGTGCCAGCAGTCTGCGGGACAGTGTCTACGAGCAGTACTTC. Protein product: CASSLRDSVYEQYF.

This clone was counted only a few times. Other DNA sequences within the sample encode an identical CDR3. The chain couples TRBV9 to TRBJ2-7; TRBD1 agrees at 7 bases. There are 15 residues in the CDR3. With V trimmed by 9 bases and J by 4 bases, 16 bases remained unmatched. Per the germline V gene, CDR1 is SGDLS and CDR2 is YYNGEE. This chain's CDR3 is CAIFFKQGTAYEQYF. The CDR3 region has the DNA TGTGCCATTTTTTTCAAACAGGGGACGGCATACGAGCAGTACTTC.

The CDR3 DNA follows: TGTGCCAGCAGCTTAGACAGGGCTTACACAGATACGCAGTATTTT. Translating it yields CASSLDRAYTDTQYF. The V gene is TRBV7-8, the J gene TRBJ2-3; D might be TRBD1 (6 bases). CDR1 is SGHVS and CDR2 is FQNEAQ in the germline V gene. The V and J ends lost 1 base and 2 bases respectively, with 10 bases between them. The CDR3 sequence is 15 residues long.

The rearrangement links TRBV19 to TRBJ2-3, with 8 bases lining up with TRBD1. Germline V gene lookup returns CDR1 LNHDA and CDR2 SQIVND (reference sequence). Trimming cost V 0 bases and J 4 bases; bases outside gene matches: 3. The CDR3 is made up of 15 amino acids. The CDR3 DNA is TGTGCCAGTAGTATAGAGGGACAGGAGGCAGATACGCAGTATTTT. It codes for CASSIEGQEADTQYF.

There are a few counts of this clone. The J gene is TRBJ1-5, the V gene TRBV7-9; D possibly corresponds to TRBD1 (5 bases). V was shortened by 3 bases and J by 7 bases, with 7 bases between the two germline ends. From germline, CDR1 is SEHNR and CDR2 FQNEAQ (reference sequence). CDR3 length: 12 residues. CDR3 region: CASSLEGQPQHF. The DNA for the CDR3 is TGTGCCAGCAGCTTGGAGGGGCAGCCCCAGCATTTT.

In the case of this clone: A much larger clone differs from this one at a single base, so this may be a read error. The chain has TRBV5-5 and TRBJ2-7; TRBD1 matches 10 bases. The CDR3 loop spans 15 amino acids. J gave up 3 bases and V 0 bases, and 3 bases lay outside the gene matches. In germline, CDR1 is SGHKS, CDR2 YYEKEE (reference sequence). The CDR3 loop reads CASSLDGTGVYEQYF. The DNA for the CDR3 is TGTGCCAGCAGCTTGGACGGGACAGGGGTCTACGAGCAGTACTTC.

This rearrangement joins TRBV9 to TRBJ2-1; unclear D gene. Trimming stripped 0 bases from V and 0 bases from J, with 16 bases between. Germline CDR1 and CDR2: SGDLS and YYNGEE. CDR3 length: 18 residues. This CDR3 reads CASSVVETEHRSYNEQFF. CDR3 DNA: TGTGCCAGCAGCGTAGTGGAGACGGAGCACCGCTCCTACAATGAGCAGTTCTTC.

This clone was detected only a few times. Other DNA sequences in this sample translate to the same CDR3. The chain carries TRBV9 and TRBJ2-7; tentatively, D is TRBD1 (6 bases). The ends were cut back, 10 bases at V and 4 bases at J, with 24 bases in the middle. There are 15 residues in the CDR3. The germline CDR1 and CDR2 sequences are SGDLS and YYNGEE. Here the CDR3 DNA reads TGTGCCTGTTGTTTCAGGCAGGGGACGGCATACGAGCAGTACTTC. This sequence encodes CACCFRQGTAYEQYF.

The V and J genes are TRBV2 and TRBJ2-7, with TRBD1 identical over 8 bases. After removal of 6 bases from V and 3 bases from J, the junction contained 10 bases not matched to a gene. The CDR3 is 15 residues long. Germline CDR1 is SNHLY and CDR2 is FYNNEI. CDR3 in amino acids: CASSEETGALYEQYF. For the CDR3, the DNA is TGTGCCAGCAGCGAGGAGACAGGGGCCCTCTACGAGCAGTACTTC.

The chain combines TRBV7-8 with TRBJ2-1, with 9 positions matching TRBD1. CDR3 length: 16 residues. Germline V lookup: CDR1 SGHVS, CDR2 FQNEAQ. The V and J ends lost 3 bases and 1 base, in that order; junction bases with no gene match: 4. The CDR3, as DNA: TGTGCCAGCAGCTTGGGTGACAGGGGGTCCTACAATGAGCAGTTCTTC. Protein: CASSLGDRGSYNEQFF.

In the case of this clone: Within the sample, other DNA sequences also encode this same CDR3. The J gene is TRBJ2-7, the V gene TRBV9, with D perhaps TRBD1 (6 bases). This CDR3 spans 15 amino acids. Germline V gene data show CDR1 as SGDLS and CDR2 as YYNGEE. V dropped 10 bases and J dropped 4 bases, with 24 bases sitting between them. The CDR3 region has the DNA TGTGCCTTTTTTTTCAAGCAGGGGACGGCATACGAGCAGTACTTC. Translated: CAFFFKQGTAYEQYF.

The gene calls are TRBV19 and TRBJ1-2, with 9 bases matching TRBD1. The germline gives CDR1 LNHDA, CDR2 SQIVND (reference sequence). The CDR3 is 15 residues long. The V and J ends lost 4 bases and 2 bases, in that order; junction bases with no gene match: 5. CDR3 sequence (DNA): TGTGCCAGTAGTACCCACAGGGGGCACAACTATGGCTACACCTTC. It encodes CASSTHRGHNYGYTF.